This T cell receptor beta chain derives from a study of cytomegalovirus exposure and HLA in healthy donors. Findings and caveats of the study: HLA-A and HLA-B allele assignments for most subjects were reportedly predicted accurately using TCR beta sequences. Upon later analysis, TCR association rates were observed to vary by HLA locus, being highest for DRB1 and lowest for HLA-C.

Notes on this clone: The antigen is unknown.

The PCR had 60 Vbeta and 13 Jbeta primers. The method was immunoSEQ multiplex PCR; TCRdb's version includes in-frame clones alone and lacks a portion of them. The sample gives 130,000 to 150,000 clones, over 80% of which show up once; 2.9% is in the top ten. CDR1 is MNHNS and CDR2 is SASEGT in the germline V gene. Trimming left V 1 base short and J 3 bases short, with 10 bases between. The CDR3 length is 15 residues. Sequencing input: PBMCs. This TCR was sampled from a woman aged 30 to 39 in good health and CMV-seronegative. The chain carries TRBV6-1 and TRBJ1-3; D unclear. The CDR3 DNA reads TGTGCCAGCAGTGAAGAGGTAGCCTATGGAAACACCATATATTTT. Translation: CASSEEVAYGNTIYF.